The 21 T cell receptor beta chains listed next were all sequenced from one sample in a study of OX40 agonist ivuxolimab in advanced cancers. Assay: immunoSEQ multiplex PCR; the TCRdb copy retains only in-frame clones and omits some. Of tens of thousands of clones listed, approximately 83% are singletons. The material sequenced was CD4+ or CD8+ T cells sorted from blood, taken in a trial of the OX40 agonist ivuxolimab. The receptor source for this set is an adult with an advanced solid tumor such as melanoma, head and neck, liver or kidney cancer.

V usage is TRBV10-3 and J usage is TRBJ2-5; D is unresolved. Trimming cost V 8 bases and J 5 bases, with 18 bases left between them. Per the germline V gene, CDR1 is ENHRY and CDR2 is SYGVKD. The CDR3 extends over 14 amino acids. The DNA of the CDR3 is TGTGCCATCTCCGTCCCCACAAACCCCGAGACCCAGTACTTC. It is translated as CAISVPTNPETQYF.

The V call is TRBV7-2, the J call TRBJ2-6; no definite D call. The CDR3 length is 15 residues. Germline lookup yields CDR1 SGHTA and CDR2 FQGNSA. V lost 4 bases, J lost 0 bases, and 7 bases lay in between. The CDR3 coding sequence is TGTGCCAGCAGCTCCCGGAACTCTGGGGCCAACGTCCTGACTTTC. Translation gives CASSSRNSGANVLTF. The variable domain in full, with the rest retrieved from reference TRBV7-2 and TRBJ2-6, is GAGVSQSPSNKVTEKGKDVELRCDPISGHTALYWYRQSLGQGLEFLIYFQGNSAPDKSGLPSDRFSAERTGGSVSTLTIQRTQQEDSAVYLCASSSRNSGANVLTFGAGSRLTVL.

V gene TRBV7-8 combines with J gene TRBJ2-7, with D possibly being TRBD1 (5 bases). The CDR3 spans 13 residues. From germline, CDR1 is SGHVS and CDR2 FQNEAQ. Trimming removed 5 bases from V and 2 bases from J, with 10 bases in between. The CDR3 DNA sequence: TGTGCCAGCAGCACCGACAGCCCCTACGAGCAGTACTTC. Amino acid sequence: CASSTDSPYEQYF.

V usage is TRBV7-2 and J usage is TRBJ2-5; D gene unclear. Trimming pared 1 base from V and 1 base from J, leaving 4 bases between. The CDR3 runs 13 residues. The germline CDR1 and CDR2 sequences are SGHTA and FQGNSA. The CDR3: CASSLGIQETQYF. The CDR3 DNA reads TGTGCCAGCAGCTTAGGTATCCAAGAGACCCAGTACTTC.

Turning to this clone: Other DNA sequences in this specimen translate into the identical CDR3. CDR3 coding DNA: TGCGCCAGCAGCCTCGACGCCCATCAGAATGAAAAACTGTTTTTT. Its protein product is CASSLDAHQNEKLFF. This rearrangement joins TRBV5-1 to TRBJ1-4; no firm D call. This CDR3 is 15 amino acids long. CDR1 is SGHRS, CDR2 YFSETQ, per germline. V dropped 4 bases and J dropped 5 bases, with 15 bases sitting between them.

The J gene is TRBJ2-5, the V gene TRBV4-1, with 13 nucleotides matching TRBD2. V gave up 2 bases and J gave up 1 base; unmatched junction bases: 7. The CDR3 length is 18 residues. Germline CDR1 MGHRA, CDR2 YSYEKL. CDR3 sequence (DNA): TGCGCCAGCAGCCAAACAGGGACTAGCGGGGCTGGCCAAGAGACCCAGTACTTC. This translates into CASSQTGTSGAGQETQYF.

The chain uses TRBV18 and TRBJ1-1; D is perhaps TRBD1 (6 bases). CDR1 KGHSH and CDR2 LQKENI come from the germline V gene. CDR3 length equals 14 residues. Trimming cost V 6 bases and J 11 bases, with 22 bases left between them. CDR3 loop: CASSRPGTQFGAFF. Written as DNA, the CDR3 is TGTGCCAGCTCTCGGCCCGGGACACAATTTGGGGCTTTCTTT.

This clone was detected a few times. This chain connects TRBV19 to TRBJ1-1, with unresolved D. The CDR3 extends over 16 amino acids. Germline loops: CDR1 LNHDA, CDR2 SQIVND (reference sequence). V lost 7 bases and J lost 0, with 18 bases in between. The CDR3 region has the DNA TGTGCCAGTACCTACCAGGATTACTTTATGAACACTGAAGCTTTCTTT. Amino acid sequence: CASTYQDYFMNTEAFF.

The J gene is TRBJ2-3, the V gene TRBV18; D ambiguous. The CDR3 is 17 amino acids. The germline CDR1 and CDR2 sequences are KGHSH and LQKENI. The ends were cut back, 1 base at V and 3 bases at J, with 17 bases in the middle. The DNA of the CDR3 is TGTGCCAGCTCACCACAGATCGGCCTAGAGTTAACAGATACGCAGTATTTT. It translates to CASSPQIGLELTDTQYF.

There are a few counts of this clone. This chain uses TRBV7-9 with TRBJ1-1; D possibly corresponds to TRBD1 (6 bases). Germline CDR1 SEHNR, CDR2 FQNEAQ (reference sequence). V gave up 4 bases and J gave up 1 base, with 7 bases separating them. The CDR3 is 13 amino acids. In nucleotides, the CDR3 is TGTGCCAGCAGCTGGGGACAGAACACTGAAGCTTTCTTT. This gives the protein CASSWGQNTEAFF.

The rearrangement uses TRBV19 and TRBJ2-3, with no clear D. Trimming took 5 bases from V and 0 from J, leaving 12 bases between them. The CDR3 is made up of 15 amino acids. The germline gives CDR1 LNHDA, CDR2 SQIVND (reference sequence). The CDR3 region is CASSSGRFSTDTQYF. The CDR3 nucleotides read TGTGCCAGTAGTTCCGGCCGATTTAGCACAGATACGCAGTATTTT.

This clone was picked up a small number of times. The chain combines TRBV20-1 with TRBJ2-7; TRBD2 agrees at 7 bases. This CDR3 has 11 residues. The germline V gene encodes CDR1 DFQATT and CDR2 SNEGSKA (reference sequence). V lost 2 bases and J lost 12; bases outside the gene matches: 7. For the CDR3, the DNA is TGCAGTGCTAGACTAGCGGAGCTTCGGTACTTC. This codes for CSARLAELRYF.

CDR3 in DNA: TGCGCCAGCAGATCCCTAGCAGCGGGAGGGTTCACAGATACGCAGTATTTT. This sequence encodes CASRSLAAGGFTDTQYF. The chain recombines TRBV5-1 with TRBJ2-3, with 10 nucleotides matching TRBD2. In germline, CDR1 is SGHRS, CDR2 YFSETQ. Trimming at V came to 5 bases and at J to 2 bases, leaving 11 bases not matched to a gene. CDR3 length: 17 residues.

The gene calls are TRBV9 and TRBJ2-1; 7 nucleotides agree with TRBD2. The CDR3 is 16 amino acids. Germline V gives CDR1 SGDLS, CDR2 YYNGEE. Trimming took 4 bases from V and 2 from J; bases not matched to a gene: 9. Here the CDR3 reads CASSSTAGTTYNEQFF. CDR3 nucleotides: TGTGCCAGCAGCTCGACAGCCGGGACTACCTACAATGAGCAGTTCTTC.

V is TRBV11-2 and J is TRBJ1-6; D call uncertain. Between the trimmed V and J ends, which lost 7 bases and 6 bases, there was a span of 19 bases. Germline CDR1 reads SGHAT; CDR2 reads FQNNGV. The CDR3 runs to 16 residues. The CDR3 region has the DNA TGTGCCAGCACCCTAGGTTTGCGGAGGAGTAATTCACCCCTCCACTTT. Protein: CASTLGLRRSNSPLHF.

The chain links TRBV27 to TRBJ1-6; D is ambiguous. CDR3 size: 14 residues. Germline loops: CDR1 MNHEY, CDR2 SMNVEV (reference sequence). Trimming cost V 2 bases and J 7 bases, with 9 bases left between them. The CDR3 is CASSLPDRNSPLHF. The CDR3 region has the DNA TGTGCCAGCAGTTTACCCGACCGAAATTCACCCCTCCACTTT.

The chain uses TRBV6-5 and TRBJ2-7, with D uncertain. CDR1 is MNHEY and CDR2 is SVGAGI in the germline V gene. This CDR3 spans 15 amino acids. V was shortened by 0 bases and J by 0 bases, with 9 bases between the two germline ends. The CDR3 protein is CASSYSGLSSYEQYF. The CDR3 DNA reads TGTGCCAGCAGTTACTCCGGCCTAAGCTCCTACGAGCAGTACTTC.

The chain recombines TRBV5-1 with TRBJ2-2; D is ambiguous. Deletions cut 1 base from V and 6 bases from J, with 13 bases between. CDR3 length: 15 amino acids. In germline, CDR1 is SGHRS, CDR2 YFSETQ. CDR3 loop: CASSLLAPGAGELFF. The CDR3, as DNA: TGCGCCAGCAGCTTGCTCGCGCCAGGAGCCGGGGAGCTGTTTTTT.

This CDR3 is CASRGEPGPGGQYF. CDR3 DNA sequence: TGTGCCAGCAGGGGGGAACCCGGGCCTGGCGGGCAGTACTTC. The rearrangement joins TRBV7-8 to TRBJ2-7; D may be TRBD1 or TRBD2 (5 bases each). The CDR3 runs 14 residues. Germline-derived CDR1 and CDR2 are SGHVS and FQNEAQ. V was shortened by 6 bases and J by 9 bases, with 21 bases between the two germline ends. The full variable domain, rest sourced from reference TRBV7-8 and TRBJ2-7, is GAGVSQSPRYKVAKRGQDVALRCDPISGHVSLFWYQQALGQGPEFLTYFQNEAQLDKSGLPSDRFFAERPEGSVSTLKIQRTQQEDSAVYLCASRGEPGPGGQYFGPGTRLTVT.

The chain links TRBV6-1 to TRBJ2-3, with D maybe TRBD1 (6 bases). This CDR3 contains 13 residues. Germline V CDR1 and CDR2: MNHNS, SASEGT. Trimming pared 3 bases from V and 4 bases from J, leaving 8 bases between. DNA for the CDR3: TGTGCCAGCAGTGAGAGGGGGTCAGATACGCAGTATTTT. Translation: CASSERGSDTQYF.

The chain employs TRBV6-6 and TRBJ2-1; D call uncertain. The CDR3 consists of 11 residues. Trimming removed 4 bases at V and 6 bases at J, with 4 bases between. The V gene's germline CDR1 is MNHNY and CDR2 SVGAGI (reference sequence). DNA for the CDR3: TGTGCCAGCAGTTCTACCAATGAGCAGTTCTTC. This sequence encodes CASSSTNEQFF.